The 28 T cell receptor beta chains reported below all come from one sample, sequenced in a study of cytomegalovirus exposure and HLA in healthy donors. The PCR was carried out with 60 Vbeta primers and 13 Jbeta primers. The data were produced by immunoSEQ multiplex PCR, yet TCRdb's version contains in-frame clones alone and is incomplete. The table records more than 200,000 clones, 60% to 85% of them present only once. Sequenced sample: PBMCs. Every receptor here comes from a man aged 40-49 years in good health and CMV-seronegative.

This clone was counted a single time. The chain combines TRBV6-1 with TRBJ1-2; tentatively, D is TRBD1 (5 bases). Germline V gene sequence: CDR1 MNHNS, CDR2 SASEGT. Trimming cost V 2 bases and J 10 bases, with 14 bases left between them. This CDR3 is built from 13 residues. The CDR3 is CASSENMGPTYTF. The CDR3 region has the DNA TGTGCCAGCAGTGAAAATATGGGGCCGACCTACACCTTC.

This chain links TRBV27 with TRBJ2-7; a possible D gene is TRBD1 (5 bases). CDR3 size: 13 residues. The V end lost 3 bases, the J end lost 6 bases, and 12 bases lay between the germline ends. Germline-derived CDR1 and CDR2 are MNHEY and SMNVEV (reference sequence). CDR3 protein: CASSFFQGPEQYF. The CDR3 DNA follows: TGTGCCAGCAGTTTTTTCCAGGGTCCCGAGCAGTACTTC.

V gene TRBV5-8 combines with J gene TRBJ1-5; TRBD1 is a possible D gene (6 bases). The V end lost 4 bases, the J end lost 5 bases, and 13 bases lay between the germline ends. CDR1 and CDR2 from the germline V gene are SGHTS and YDEGEE. The CDR3 is 14 residues long. The CDR3 DNA reads as TGTGCCAGCAGCGCCGGGGAGGGGGATCAGCCCCAGCATTTT. Its protein is CASSAGEGDQPQHF.

This chain joins TRBV7-9 and TRBJ2-1, with 8 bases that match TRBD2. Trimming removed 2 bases from V and 8 bases from J; junction bases left unmatched: 14. The CDR3 runs 17 residues. Germline V gene data show CDR1 as SEHNR and CDR2 as FQNEAQ (reference sequence). The CDR3 DNA sequence: TGTGCCAGCAGCTTAAATAGTGGCCAGCGGGAGATCTATGAGCAGTTCTTC. As protein: CASSLNSGQREIYEQFF.

This clone occurred a few times. The chain employs TRBV4-3 and TRBJ1-1, with a tentative D call TRBD1 (5 bases). V dropped 4 bases and J dropped 4 bases, with 7 bases sitting between them. CDR1 LGHNA and CDR2 YSLEER come from the germline V gene. CDR3 length equals 12 residues. The CDR3 nucleotides read TGCGCCAGCAGCCCGGGGGGCACTGAAGCTTTCTTT. Translation gives CASSPGGTEAFF.

V is TRBV27 and J is TRBJ2-7, with TRBD2 matching over 9 bases. CDR1 is MNHEY and CDR2 is SMNVEV in the germline V gene (reference sequence). V shed 4 bases, J shed 3 bases, and the junction held 4 bases outside the gene matches. The length of the CDR3 is 14 residues. This CDR3 is CASSSGTSSYEQYF. DNA for the CDR3: TGTGCCAGCAGTTCCGGGACTAGCAGCTACGAGCAGTACTTC.

The rearrangement joins TRBV11-2 to TRBJ2-2; perhaps TRBD1 as D (6 bases). V dropped 5 bases and J dropped 1 base, with 17 bases sitting between them. The V gene's germline CDR1 is SGHAT and CDR2 FQNNGV. The CDR3 sequence is 17 residues long. The CDR3 nucleotides read TGTGCCAGCAGCACCGCGCCGGGACACGTGAACACCGGGGAGCTGTTTTTT. This codes for CASSTAPGHVNTGELFF. The whole variable domain, remainder taken from reference TRBV11-2 and TRBJ2-2, is EAGVAQSPRYKIIEKRQSVAFWCNPISGHATLYWYQQILGQGPKLLIQFQNNGVVDDSQLPKDRFSAERLKGVDSTLKIQPAKLEDSAVYLCASSTAPGHVNTGELFFGEGSRLTVL.

The V gene is TRBV9, the J gene TRBJ2-7; no definite D call. CDR3 size: 13 residues. V shed 1 base and J shed 1 base, with 6 bases lying between them. CDR1 and CDR2 from the germline V gene are SGDLS and YYNGEE. CDR3 loop: CASSVSPSYEQYF. CDR3 DNA sequence: TGTGCCAGCAGCGTATCCCCTTCCTACGAGCAGTACTTC.

V usage is TRBV28 and J usage is TRBJ2-1; a possible D gene is TRBD2 (6 bases). Deletions cut 3 bases from V and 6 bases from J, with 12 bases between. The CDR3 is 14 amino acids. The germline gives CDR1 MDHEN, CDR2 SYDVKM. The CDR3 DNA is TGTGCCAGCAGTTTGGCCGGAGGGGTCAATGAGCAGTTCTTC. Translating it yields CASSLAGGVNEQFF.

This chain uses TRBV11-1 with TRBJ2-1; D is possibly TRBD2 (6 bases). V dropped 1 base and J dropped 4 bases, with 11 bases sitting between them. The V gene's germline CDR1 is SGHAT and CDR2 FQDESV (reference sequence). The CDR3 extends over 15 amino acids. The CDR3, as DNA: TGTGCCAGCAGCTTAGGGAGGGGACCTTACAATGAGCAGTTCTTC. Protein product: CASSLGRGPYNEQFF.

V and J are TRBV10-2 and TRBJ1-2; 7 bases fit TRBD1. The CDR3 is made up of 14 amino acids. With V trimmed by 4 bases and J by 3 bases, 5 bases remained unmatched. Germline V lookup: CDR1 WSHSY, CDR2 SAAADI. This chain's CDR3 is CASSVGGPDYGYTF. The CDR3 DNA is TGCGCCAGCAGTGTAGGGGGCCCGGACTATGGCTACACCTTC.

The chain uses TRBV6-5 and TRBJ1-1, with a possible D match to TRBD1 (6 bases). From germline, CDR1 is MNHEY and CDR2 SVGAGI. CDR3 length: 14 amino acids. V was pared by 2 bases and J by 11 bases, with 18 bases between. DNA of the CDR3: TGTGCCAGCAGTTACGATCAGGGGCTGCCCACGGCTTTCTTT. Encoded protein: CASSYDQGLPTAFF.

The chain is built from TRBV28 and TRBJ2-7; 7 bases align to TRBD2. Germline CDR1 MDHEN, CDR2 SYDVKM. The CDR3 is 16 amino acids. V trimming: 5 bases; J trimming: 0 bases; junction bases outside the gene matches: 10. CDR3 in DNA: TGTGCCAGCAGTGCCCCGGGGCGGGAGAGCTCCTACGAGCAGTACTTC. As protein: CASSAPGRESSYEQYF.

This chain joins TRBV5-1 and TRBJ2-3; maybe TRBD1 (5 bases). This CDR3 contains 16 residues. CDR1 SGHRS and CDR2 YFSETQ come from the germline V gene. V was pared by 0 bases and J by 0 bases, with 11 bases between. The CDR3 DNA sequence: TGCGCCAGCAGCTTGGTGGCAGGGATCAGCACAGATACGCAGTATTTT. Encoded protein: CASSLVAGISTDTQYF.

The chain couples TRBV28 to TRBJ2-7; a weak D match, TRBD2 (5 bases). The CDR3 runs to 12 residues. The ends were cut back, 3 bases at V and 7 bases at J, with 10 bases in the middle. Per the germline V gene, CDR1 is MDHEN and CDR2 is SYDVKM. CDR3: CASSFLAGEQYF. For the CDR3, the DNA is TGTGCCAGCAGTTTCCTAGCCGGGGAGCAGTACTTC. Filled out from reference TRBV28 and TRBJ2-7, the complete variable domain reads DVKVTQSSRYLVKRTGEKVFLECVQDMDHENMFWYRQDPGLGLRLIYFSYDVKMKEKGDIPEGYSVSREKKERFSLILESASTNQTSMYLCASSFLAGEQYFGPGTRLTVT.

This chain uses TRBV19 with TRBJ1-1; 8 nucleotides match TRBD1. With 8 bases clipped from V and 1 base from J, the junction kept 3 bases outside the gene matches. Germline V gives CDR1 LNHDA, CDR2 SQIVND (reference sequence). The CDR3 consists of 13 residues. CDR3 protein: CASGDRGNTEAFF. The CDR3 nucleotides are TGTGCCAGTGGAGACAGGGGGAACACTGAAGCTTTCTTT.

This rearrangement joins TRBV19 to TRBJ1-1; tentatively, D is TRBD1 (6 bases). CDR1 and CDR2 (germline): LNHDA, SQIVND (reference sequence). The CDR3 is made up of 15 amino acids. With 3 bases removed from V and 0 bases from J, the gap between germline ends came to 11 bases. Here the CDR3 DNA reads TGTGCCAGTAGTATCTTGGGGACACTGAACACTGAAGCTTTCTTT. As protein: CASSILGTLNTEAFF.

This rearrangement joins TRBV5-1 to TRBJ1-4; TRBD1 matches 7 bases. V lost 3 bases to trimming and J lost 1 base; unmatched junction nucleotides: 3. From germline, CDR1 is SGHRS and CDR2 YFSETQ. The CDR3 loop spans 15 amino acids. The CDR3 DNA follows: TGCGCCAGCAGCTCTCGACAGGGAACTAATGAAAAACTGTTTTTT. Its protein is CASSSRQGTNEKLFF.

The CDR3 reads CASSPGGNQPQHF. The CDR3, as DNA: TGTGCCAGCAGCCCCGGAGGGAATCAGCCCCAGCATTTT. The gene calls are TRBV7-9 and TRBJ1-5; D gene uncertain. V was cut by 5 bases and J by 4 bases, with 9 bases left in between. This CDR3 comprises 13 residues. The germline gives CDR1 SEHNR, CDR2 FQNEAQ (reference sequence). The variable domain in full, with the rest retrieved from reference TRBV7-9 and TRBJ1-5, is DTGVSQNPRHKITKRGQNVTFRCDPISEHNRLYWYRQTLGQGPEFLTYFQNEAQLEKSRLLSDRFSAERPKGSFSTLEIQRTEQGDSAMYLCASSPGGNQPQHFGDGTRLSIL.

The V gene is TRBV19, the J gene TRBJ2-3, with 9 bases identical to TRBD2. The CDR3 covers 15 residues. J lost 5 bases, V lost 6 bases, and 9 bases had no gene match. The germline gives CDR1 LNHDA, CDR2 SQIVND (reference sequence). The CDR3 sequence: CASSPMRGGGDTQYF. The CDR3 nucleotides read TGTGCCAGTAGCCCTATGCGGGGGGGAGGAGATACGCAGTATTTT. The full variable domain, completed using reference TRBV19 and TRBJ2-3, is DGGITQSPKYLFRKEGQNVTLSCEQNLNHDAMYWYRQDPGQGLRLIYYSQIVNDFQKGDIAEGYSVSREKKESFPLTVTSAQKNPTAFYLCASSPMRGGGDTQYFGPGTRLTVL.

This clone is a singleton in its sample. CDR3 DNA sequence: TGCGCCAGCAGCCAAGATGGTGCTAGCAGTAGCACAGATACGCAGTATTTT. Translating gives CASSQDGASSSTDTQYF. The chain is built from TRBV4-1 and TRBJ2-3; TRBD2 might be the D (5 bases). From germline, CDR1 is MGHRA and CDR2 YSYEKL. The CDR3 loop spans 17 amino acids. V lost 0 bases and J lost 0, with 13 bases in between.

The V and J genes are TRBV6-1 and TRBJ2-5, with 14 bases identical to TRBD2. The J call may be wrong; the DNA end is better matched by TRBJ2-7. Germline values: CDR1 MNHNS, CDR2 SASEGT. The CDR3 spans 16 residues. Here the CDR3 DNA reads TGTGCCAGCAGTGTCCAAGCCGGGACTAGCGGGAGCGAGCAGTACTTC. This sequence encodes CASSVQAGTSGSEQYF.

Only a few counts were recorded for this clone. CDR3 sequence: CASSQANLGARGTEAFF. The CDR3, as DNA: TGCGCCAGCAGCCAAGCCAACTTGGGGGCGCGCGGGACTGAAGCTTTCTTT. The rearrangement links TRBV4-1 to TRBJ1-1; possibly TRBD1 for D (6 bases). Trimming took 1 base from V and 5 from J, leaving 20 bases between them. The CDR3 covers 17 residues. Germline loops: CDR1 MGHRA, CDR2 YSYEKL.

The chain uses TRBV13 and TRBJ1-6, with D possibly TRBD1 on 6 matching bases. V lost 2 bases and J 5 bases, leaving 10 bases between the germline ends. The V gene's germline CDR1 is PRHDT and CDR2 FYEKMQ (reference sequence). The CDR3 covers 15 residues. The CDR3 sequence is CASSLRQADNSPLHF. The CDR3 DNA is TGTGCCAGCAGCTTAAGACAGGCCGATAATTCACCCCTCCACTTT.

This chain links TRBV6-6 with TRBJ2-1, with 7 bases lining up with TRBD1. J gave up 6 bases and V 7 bases, and 9 bases lay outside the gene matches. The CDR3 extends over 14 amino acids. Germline loops: CDR1 MNHNY, CDR2 SVGAGI (reference sequence). The CDR3 loop is CASTTDRYGNEQFF. The DNA of the CDR3 is TGTGCCAGCACCACGGACAGGTATGGCAATGAGCAGTTCTTC.

The V gene is TRBV27, the J gene TRBJ2-1, with TRBD2 identical over 7 bases. Germline V CDR1 and CDR2: MNHEY, SMNVEV (reference sequence). This CDR3 comprises 16 residues. Trimming took 2 bases from V and 4 from J; bases not matched to a gene: 8. The CDR3 bases are TGTGCCAGCAGTTTAGGGTGGGGGGGGGATTACAATGAGCAGTTCTTC. Translated: CASSLGWGGDYNEQFF.

With respect to this clone: At the DNA level, this CDR3 is encoded by other sequences in the same sample as well. The chain recombines TRBV7-9 with TRBJ2-3; no definite D call. V lost 3 bases and J 6 bases, leaving 4 bases between the germline ends. The CDR3 contains 11 residues. Per germline, CDR1 SEHNR and CDR2 FQNEAQ (reference sequence). DNA of the CDR3: TGTGCCAGCAGCTTCTCTGATACGCAGTATTTT. Its protein is CASSFSDTQYF.

V gene TRBV7-6 combines with J gene TRBJ1-6; TRBD1 aligns across 7 bases. This CDR3 spans 17 amino acids. Germline V gives CDR1 SGHVS, CDR2 FNYEAQ. V gave up 2 bases and J gave up 3 bases; unmatched junction bases: 7. Written as DNA, the CDR3 is TGTGCCAGCAGCTTATCGATAGGGGGCTTCTATAATTCACCCCTCCACTTT. As protein: CASSLSIGGFYNSPLHF.